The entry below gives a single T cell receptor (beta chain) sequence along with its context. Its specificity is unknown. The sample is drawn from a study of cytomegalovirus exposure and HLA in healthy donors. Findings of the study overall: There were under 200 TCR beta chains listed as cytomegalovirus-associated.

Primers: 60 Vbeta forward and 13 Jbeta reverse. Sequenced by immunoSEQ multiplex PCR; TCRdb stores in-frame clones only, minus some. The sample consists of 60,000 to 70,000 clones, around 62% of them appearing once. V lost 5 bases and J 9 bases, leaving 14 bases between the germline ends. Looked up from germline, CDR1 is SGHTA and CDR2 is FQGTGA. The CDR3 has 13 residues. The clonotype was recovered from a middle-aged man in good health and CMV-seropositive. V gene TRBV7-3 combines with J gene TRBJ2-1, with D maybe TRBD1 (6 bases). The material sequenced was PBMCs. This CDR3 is CASSPTGWGEQFF. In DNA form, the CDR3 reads TGTGCCAGCAGCCCCACAGGGTGGGGTGAGCAGTTCTTC.